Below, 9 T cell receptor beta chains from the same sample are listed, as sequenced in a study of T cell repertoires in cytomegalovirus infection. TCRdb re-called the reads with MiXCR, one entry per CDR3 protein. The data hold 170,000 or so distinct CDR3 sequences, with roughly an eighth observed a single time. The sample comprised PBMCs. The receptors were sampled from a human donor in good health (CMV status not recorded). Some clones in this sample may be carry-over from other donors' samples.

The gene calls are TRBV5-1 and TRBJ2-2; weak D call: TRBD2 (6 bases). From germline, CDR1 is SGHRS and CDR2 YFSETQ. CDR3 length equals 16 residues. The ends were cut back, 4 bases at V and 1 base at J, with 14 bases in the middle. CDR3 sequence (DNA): TGCGCCAGCAGCGAGGTATTAGCGGAGAACACCGGGGAGCTGTTTTTT. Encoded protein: CASSEVLAENTGELFF.

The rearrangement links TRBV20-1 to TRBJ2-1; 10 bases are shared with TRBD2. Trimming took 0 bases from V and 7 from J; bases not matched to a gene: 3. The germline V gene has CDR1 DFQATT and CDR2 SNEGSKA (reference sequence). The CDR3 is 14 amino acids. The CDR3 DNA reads TGCAGTGCTAGAGAGGAACTAGCGGGGAATGAGCAGTTCTTC. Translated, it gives CSAREELAGNEQFF.

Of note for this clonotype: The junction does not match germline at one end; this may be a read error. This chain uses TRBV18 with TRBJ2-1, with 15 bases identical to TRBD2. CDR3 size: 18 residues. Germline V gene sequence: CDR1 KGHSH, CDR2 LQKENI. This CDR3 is CASSPPSTGTSGRIGQFF. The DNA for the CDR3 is TGTGCCAGCTCTCCACCGTCGACCGGGACTAGCGGGAGGATAGGGCAGTTCTTC.

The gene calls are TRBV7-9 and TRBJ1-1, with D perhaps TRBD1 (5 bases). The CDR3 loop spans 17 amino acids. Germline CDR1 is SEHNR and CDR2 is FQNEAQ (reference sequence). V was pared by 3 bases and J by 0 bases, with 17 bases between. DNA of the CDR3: TGTGCCAGCAGCTTTGGCGGGGGAGACCTGATGAACACTGAAGCTTTCTTT. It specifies CASSFGGGDLMNTEAFF.

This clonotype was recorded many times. The CDR3 loop reads CASSLGGRDYNEQFF. The CDR3 coding sequence is TGTGCCAGCAGCTTAGGTGGCAGGGACTACAATGAGCAGTTCTTC. The chain recombines TRBV5-5 with TRBJ2-1; D may be TRBD1 (5 bases). Trimming took off 2 bases at V and 3 bases at J, with 12 bases between the two ends. Per the germline V gene, CDR1 is SGHKS and CDR2 is YYEKEE (reference sequence). The CDR3 spans 15 residues. Full variable domain (rest looked up from reference TRBV5-5 and TRBJ2-1): DAGVTQSPTHLIKTRGQQVTLRCSPISGHKSVSWYQQVLGQGPQFIFQYYEKEERGRGNFPDRFSARQFPNYSSELNVNALLLGDSALYLCASSLGGRDYNEQFFGPGTRLTVL.

The CDR3 bases are TGCAGCGTTGAGCGGGTCCAAGAGACCCAGTACTTC. Translated, it gives CSVERVQETQYF. The chain links TRBV29-1 to TRBJ2-5; perhaps TRBD2 as D (5 bases). Trimming shortened V by 3 bases and J by 1 base, and 6 bases separated the two germline ends. CDR1 and CDR2 from the germline V gene are SQVTM and ANQGSEA. The CDR3 consists of 12 residues. The variable domain in full, with the rest retrieved from reference TRBV29-1 and TRBJ2-5, is SAVISQKPSRDICQRGTSLTIQCQVDSQVTMMFWYRQQPGQSLTLIATANQGSEATYESGFVIDKFPISRPNLTFSTLTVSNMSPEDSSIYLCSVERVQETQYFGPGTRLLVL.

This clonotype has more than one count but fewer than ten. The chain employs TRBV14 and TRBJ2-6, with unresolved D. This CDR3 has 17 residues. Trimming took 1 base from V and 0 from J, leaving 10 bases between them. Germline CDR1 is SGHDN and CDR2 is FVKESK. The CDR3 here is CASSQGVFISGANVLTF. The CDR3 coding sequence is TGTGCCAGCAGCCAAGGGGTCTTTATCTCTGGGGCCAACGTCCTGACTTTC.

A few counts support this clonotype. CDR3 amino acids: CASSIGWGETQYF. The CDR3 nucleotides are TGTGCCAGCAGCATAGGCTGGGGGGAGACCCAGTACTTC. The V and J genes are TRBV28 and TRBJ2-5; D might be TRBD1 or TRBD2, each matching 5 bases. Between the trimmed V and J ends, which lost 6 bases and 5 bases, there was a span of 13 bases. The CDR3 loop spans 13 amino acids. Per germline, CDR1 MDHEN and CDR2 SYDVKM.

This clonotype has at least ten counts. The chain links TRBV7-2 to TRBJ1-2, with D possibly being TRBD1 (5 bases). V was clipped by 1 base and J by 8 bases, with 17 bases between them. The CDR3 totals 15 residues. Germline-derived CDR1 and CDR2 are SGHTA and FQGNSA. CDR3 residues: CASSLVAGTSGGYTF. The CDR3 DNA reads TGTGCCAGCAGCTTAGTGGCAGGGACGTCTGGGGGCTACACCTTC.